This note documents a single T cell receptor (beta chain) sequence. Its antigen is not yet known. No per-base quality is available; no much larger clone lies one base away. Sequencing was performed on an Illumina HiSeq 2500. Quantitative 5'-RACE with molecular barcodes was used to prepare TCR beta libraries. The authors' analysis ran thus. Disease-linked TCR variants were identified with a new computational method built on a probabilistic model of VDJ rearrangement. Starting from the raw public reads, TCRdb applied fastp trimming at Q25, assembled clones with MiXCR and retained in-frame beta chains. Each CDR3 protein gets just one entry, which takes the most common genes and DNA from the rows behind it. The V and J calls reflect TCRdb's pipeline rather than the authors' work. The sample table shows some 700,000 distinct CDR3 sequences, and 15% to 20% are seen once. The ten largest clones represent 15% to 20% of the sample.

V and J are truncated by 3 bases and 5 bases respectively, leaving an intervening sequence of 11 bases. According to the germline V gene (reference sequence), CDR1 reads MNHEY and CDR2 reads SMNVEV. The CDR3 contains 14 residues, cysteine and phenylalanine counted. Kept here is only the CDR3 DNA, which spans 42 bases and is read in frame from base 1. This sample stems from a study of CD8 T cells in ankylosing spondylitis (dated by TCRdb to 2015 to 2018). Some background on the complete study: The study set out to find disease-linked TCR variants by profiling T cell receptor beta repertoires in ankylosing spondylitis patients and healthy donors. The whole study cohort included about a hundred healthy donors and 20 to 30 ankylosing spondylitis patients. Peripheral blood samples were taken, and synovial fluid was additionally collected from ankylosing spondylitis patients.

General study outcomes and caveats: A TCR beta motif made up of roughly eight highly homologous amino acid variants appeared to be characteristic of blood from ankylosing spondylitis patients. Some TCR beta motif variants had previously been reported in synovial fluid and blood of reactive arthritis patients, which suggested common disease-initiation mechanisms. The disease-linked clones had a CD8+ phenotype and were found at relatively low frequencies in peripheral blood. The disease-linked clones were reported to be significantly enriched in matched synovial fluid samples from ankylosing spondylitis patients.

The sequenced sample consisted of blood, either unsorted or a sorted T cell fraction (not recorded which). The TCR sequence derives from a male donor with ankylosing spondylitis. The chain links TRBV27 with TRBJ2-1, with no reliable assignment of the D segment. The CDR3 protein: CASSFPGRHNEQFF. The DNA reads TGTGCCAGCAGTTTCCCTGGTAGGCACAATGAGCAGTTCTTC.